Reported below is one T cell receptor beta chain. The data derive from a study of TIL therapy for anti-PD-1-resistant metastatic lung cancer. Germline CDR1 is SGHNT and CDR2 is YYREEE (reference sequence). The germline V and J ends were trimmed by 2 bases and 5 bases, with 8 bases remaining between them. This CDR3 is built from 13 residues. The time point: pre-treatment sample, taken before nivolumab and TIL therapy. This was the immunoSEQ v3 assay. Repertoires were generated with immunoSEQ multiplex PCR, while TCRdb's copy carries only in-frame clones and drops some. The sample gives under 65,000 clones, approximately 78% of which show up once; just under 3% is in the top ten.

This chain joins TRBV5-4 and TRBJ2-1; unclear D gene. Here the sequenced sample was blood, taken at baseline. This TCR was sampled from a person aged 25-80 years with non-small cell lung cancer. The DNA of the CDR3 is TGTGCCAGCAGCTTCCCGCCAAACAATGAGCAGTTCTTC. Amino acids: CASSFPPNNEQFF.